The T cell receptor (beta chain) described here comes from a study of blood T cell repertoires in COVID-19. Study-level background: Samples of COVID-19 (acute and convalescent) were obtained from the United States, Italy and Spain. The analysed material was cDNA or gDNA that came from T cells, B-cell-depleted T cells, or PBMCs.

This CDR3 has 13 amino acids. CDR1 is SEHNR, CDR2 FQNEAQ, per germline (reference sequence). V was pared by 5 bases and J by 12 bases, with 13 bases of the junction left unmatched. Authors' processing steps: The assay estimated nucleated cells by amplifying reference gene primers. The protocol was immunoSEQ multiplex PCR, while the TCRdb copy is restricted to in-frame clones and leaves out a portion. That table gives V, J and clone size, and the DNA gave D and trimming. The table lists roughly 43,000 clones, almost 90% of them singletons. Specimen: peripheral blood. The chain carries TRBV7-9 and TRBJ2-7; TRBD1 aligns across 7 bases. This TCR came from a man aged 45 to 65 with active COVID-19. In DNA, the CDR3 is TGTGCCAGCAGCCCAGGGGGAGCTCCCTCGGTGTACTTC. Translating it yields CASSPGGAPSVYF.